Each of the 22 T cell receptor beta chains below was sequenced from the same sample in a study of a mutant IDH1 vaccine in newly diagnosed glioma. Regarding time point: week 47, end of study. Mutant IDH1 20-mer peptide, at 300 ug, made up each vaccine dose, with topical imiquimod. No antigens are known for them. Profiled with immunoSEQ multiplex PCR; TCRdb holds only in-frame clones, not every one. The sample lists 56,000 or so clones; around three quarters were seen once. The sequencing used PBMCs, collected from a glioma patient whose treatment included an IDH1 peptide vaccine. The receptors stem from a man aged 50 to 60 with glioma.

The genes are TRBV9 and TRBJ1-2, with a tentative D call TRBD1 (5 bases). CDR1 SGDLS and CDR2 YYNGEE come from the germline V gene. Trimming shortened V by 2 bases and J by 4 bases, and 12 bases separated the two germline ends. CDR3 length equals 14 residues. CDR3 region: CASSVYGGGYGYTF. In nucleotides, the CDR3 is TGTGCCAGCAGCGTTTACGGGGGAGGCTATGGCTACACCTTC.

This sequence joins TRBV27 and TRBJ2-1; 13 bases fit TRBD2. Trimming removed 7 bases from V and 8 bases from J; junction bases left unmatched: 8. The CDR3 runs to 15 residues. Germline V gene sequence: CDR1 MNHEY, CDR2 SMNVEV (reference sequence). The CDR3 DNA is TGTGCCAGCATGACTAGCGGGGGGCTAAAGGATGAGCAGTTCTTC. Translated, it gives CASMTSGGLKDEQFF.

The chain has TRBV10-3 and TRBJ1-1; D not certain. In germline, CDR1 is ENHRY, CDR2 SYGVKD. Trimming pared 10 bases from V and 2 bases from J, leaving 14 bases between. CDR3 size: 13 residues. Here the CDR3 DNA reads TGTGCCACCCAGACGGAGCCTAACACTGAAGCTTTCTTT. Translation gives CATQTEPNTEAFF.

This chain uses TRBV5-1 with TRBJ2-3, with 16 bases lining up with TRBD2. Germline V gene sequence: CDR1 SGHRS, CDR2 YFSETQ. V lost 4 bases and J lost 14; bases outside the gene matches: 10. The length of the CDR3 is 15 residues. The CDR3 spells CASSPTGTSGGAAYF. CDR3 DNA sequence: TGCGCCAGCAGCCCAACCGGGACTAGCGGGGGGGCCGCGTATTTT.

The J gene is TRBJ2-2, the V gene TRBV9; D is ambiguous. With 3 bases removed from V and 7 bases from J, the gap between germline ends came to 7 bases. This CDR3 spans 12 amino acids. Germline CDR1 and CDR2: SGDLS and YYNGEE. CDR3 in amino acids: CASSATRGELFF. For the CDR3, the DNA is TGTGCCAGCAGCGCGACACGCGGGGAGCTGTTTTTT.

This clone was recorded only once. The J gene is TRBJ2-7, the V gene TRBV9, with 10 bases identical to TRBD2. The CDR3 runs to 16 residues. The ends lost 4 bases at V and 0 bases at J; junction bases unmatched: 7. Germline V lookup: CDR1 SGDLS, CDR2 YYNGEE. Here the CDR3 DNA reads TGTGCCAGCAGCCCTAGCGGGAGCCTTCGCTCCTACGAGCAGTACTTC. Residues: CASSPSGSLRSYEQYF. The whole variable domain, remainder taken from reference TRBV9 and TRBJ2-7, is DSGVTQTPKHLITATGQRVTLRCSPRSGDLSVYWYQQSLDQGLQFLIQYYNGEERAKGNILERFSAQQFPDLHSELNLSSLELGDSALYFCASSPSGSLRSYEQYFGPGTRLTVT.

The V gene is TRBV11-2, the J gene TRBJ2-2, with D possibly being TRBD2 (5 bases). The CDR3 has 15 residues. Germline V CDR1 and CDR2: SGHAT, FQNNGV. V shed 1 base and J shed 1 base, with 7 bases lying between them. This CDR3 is CASSLVRENTGELFF. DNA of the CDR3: TGTGCCAGCAGCTTAGTTCGGGAGAACACCGGGGAGCTGTTTTTT.

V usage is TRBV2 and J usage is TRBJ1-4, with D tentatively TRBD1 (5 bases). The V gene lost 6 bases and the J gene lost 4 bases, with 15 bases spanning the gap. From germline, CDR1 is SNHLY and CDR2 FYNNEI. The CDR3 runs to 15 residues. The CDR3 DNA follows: TGTGCCAGCAGGGCTTCGGGACGGAATAATGAAAAACTGTTTTTT. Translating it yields CASRASGRNNEKLFF.

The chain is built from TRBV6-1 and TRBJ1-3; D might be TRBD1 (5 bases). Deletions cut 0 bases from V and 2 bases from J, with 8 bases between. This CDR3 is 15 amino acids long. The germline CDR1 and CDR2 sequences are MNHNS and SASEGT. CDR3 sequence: CASSEATVAGNTIYF. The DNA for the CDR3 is TGTGCCAGCAGTGAAGCGACAGTGGCTGGAAACACCATATATTTT.

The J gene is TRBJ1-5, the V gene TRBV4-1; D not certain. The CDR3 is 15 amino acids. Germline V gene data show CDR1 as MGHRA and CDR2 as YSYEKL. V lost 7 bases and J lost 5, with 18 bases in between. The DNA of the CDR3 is TGCGCCAGCAACCCTAACGAGGGTGAAGATCAGCCCCAGCATTTT. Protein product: CASNPNEGEDQPQHF.

The CDR3 reads CASSSILTGKIGQPQHF. The CDR3 bases are TGCGCCAGCAGCTCTATCTTAACAGGGAAAATAGGTCAGCCCCAGCATTTT. V and J are TRBV4-1 and TRBJ1-5; possibly TRBD1 for D (6 bases). Germline-derived CDR1 and CDR2 are MGHRA and YSYEKL. This CDR3 is 17 amino acids long. V lost 5 bases, J lost 6 bases, and 23 bases lay in between.

CDR3 nucleotides: TGTGCCAGCTTCTACGGGGTGAACACTGAAGCTTTCTTT. Its translation: CASFYGVNTEAFF. This chain connects TRBV18 to TRBJ1-1, with D hard to call. With 7 bases removed from V and 0 bases from J, the gap between germline ends came to 9 bases. CDR1 is KGHSH and CDR2 is LQKENI in the germline V gene. The CDR3 is made up of 13 amino acids. Based on the CDR3 plus reference TRBV18 and TRBJ1-1, the full variable domain is NAGVMQNPRHLVRRRGQEARLRCSPMKGHSHVYWYRQLPEEGLKFMVYLQKENIIDESGMPKERFSAEFPKEGPSILRIQQVVRGDSAAYFCASFYGVNTEAFFGQGTRLTVV.

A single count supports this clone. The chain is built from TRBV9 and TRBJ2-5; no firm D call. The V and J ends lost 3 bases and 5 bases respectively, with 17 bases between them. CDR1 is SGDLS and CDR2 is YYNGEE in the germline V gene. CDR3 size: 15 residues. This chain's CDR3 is CASSANVGPAETQYF. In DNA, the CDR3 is TGTGCCAGCAGCGCCAATGTAGGACCAGCGGAGACCCAGTACTTC.

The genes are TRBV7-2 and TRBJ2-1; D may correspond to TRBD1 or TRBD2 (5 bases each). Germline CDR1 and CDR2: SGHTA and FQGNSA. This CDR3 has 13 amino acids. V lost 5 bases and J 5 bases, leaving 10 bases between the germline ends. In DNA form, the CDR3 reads TGTGCCAGCAGCCGGGGACCCAACAATGAGCAGTTCTTC. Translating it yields CASSRGPNNEQFF.

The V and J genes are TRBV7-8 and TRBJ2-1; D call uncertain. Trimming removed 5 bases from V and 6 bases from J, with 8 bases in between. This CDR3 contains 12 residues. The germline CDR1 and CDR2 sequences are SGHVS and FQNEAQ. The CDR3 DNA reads TGTGCCAGCAGCCCGGTCAGCAATGAGCAGTTCTTC. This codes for CASSPVSNEQFF.

The CDR3 protein is CASSLGTSPFTDTQYF. As DNA, the CDR3 is TGCGCCAGCAGTCTAGGGACTAGCCCTTTCACAGATACGCAGTATTTT. The chain has TRBV5-1 and TRBJ2-3; 9 bases are shared with TRBD2. Germline CDR1 reads SGHRS; CDR2 reads YFSETQ. The CDR3 totals 16 residues. J lost 2 bases, V lost 5 bases, and 9 bases had no gene match.

The CDR3 DNA is TGTGCCTGGACTCTTAGTGGCTCCTACGAGCAGTACTTC. Its translation is CAWTLSGSYEQYF. The chain has TRBV30 and TRBJ2-7; D uncertain. The CDR3 has 13 residues. V was pared by 4 bases and J by 0 bases, with 10 bases between. CDR1 is GTSNPN, CDR2 SVGIG, per germline (reference sequence).

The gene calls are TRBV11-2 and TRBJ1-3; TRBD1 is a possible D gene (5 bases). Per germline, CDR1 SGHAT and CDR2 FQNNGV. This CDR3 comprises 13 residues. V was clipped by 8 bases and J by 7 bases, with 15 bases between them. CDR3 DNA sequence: TGTGCCAGCTACGCAGGGATGTACAACACCATATATTTT. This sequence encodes CASYAGMYNTIYF.

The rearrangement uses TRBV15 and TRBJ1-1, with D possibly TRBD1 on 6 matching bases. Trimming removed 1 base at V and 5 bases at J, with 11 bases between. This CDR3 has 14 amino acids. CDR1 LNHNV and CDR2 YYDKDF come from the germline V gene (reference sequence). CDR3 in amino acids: CATSRGGPRTEAFF. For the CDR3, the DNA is TGTGCCACCAGCAGAGGGGGGCCGAGGACTGAAGCTTTCTTT. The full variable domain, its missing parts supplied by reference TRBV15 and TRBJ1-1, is DAMVIQNPRYQVTQFGKPVTLSCSQTLNHNVMYWYQQKSSQAPKLLFHYYDKDFNNEADTPDNFQSRRPNTSFCFLDIRSPGLGDTAMYLCATSRGGPRTEAFFGQGTRLTVV.

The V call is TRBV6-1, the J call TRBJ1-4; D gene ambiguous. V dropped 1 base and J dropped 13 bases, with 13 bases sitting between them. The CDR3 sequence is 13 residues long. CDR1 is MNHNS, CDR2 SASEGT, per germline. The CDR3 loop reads CASSEEANRRLFF. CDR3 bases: TGTGCCAGCAGTGAAGAGGCCAACCGTAGACTGTTTTTT.

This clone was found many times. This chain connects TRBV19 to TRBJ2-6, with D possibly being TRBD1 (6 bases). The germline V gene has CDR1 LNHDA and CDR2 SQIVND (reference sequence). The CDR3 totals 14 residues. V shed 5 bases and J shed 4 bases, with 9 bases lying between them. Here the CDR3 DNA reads TGTGCCAGTAGTCTTGACAGGGGGGCCAACGTCCTGACTTTC. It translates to CASSLDRGANVLTF.

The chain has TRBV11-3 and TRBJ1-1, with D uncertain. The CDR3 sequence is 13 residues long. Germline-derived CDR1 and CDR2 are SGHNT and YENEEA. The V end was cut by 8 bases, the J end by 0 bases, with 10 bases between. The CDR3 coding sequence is TGTGCCAGCCCCTGGATCCTGAACACTGAAGCTTTCTTT. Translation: CASPWILNTEAFF.